This entry lists 15 T cell receptor beta chains sequenced from one sample in a study of shared clonotypes between healthy human individuals. Clones were read by immunoSEQ multiplex PCR, and TCRdb kept only the in-frame ones, dropping some. The profile shows approximately 620,000 clones, 95% to 98% of them singletons. Sequencing was performed on naive CD4+ T cells sorted from blood. As for subset: CD45RA+ positively selected. The receptors were gathered from a woman under 40 in good health.

The chain joins TRBV5-1 to TRBJ2-7; the D call may be TRBD1 or TRBD2 (5 bases each). The V end was cut by 2 bases, the J end by 2 bases, with 11 bases between. The CDR3 runs 14 residues. CDR1 SGHRS and CDR2 YFSETQ come from the germline V gene. Here the CDR3 reads CASSFGTGAYEQYF. DNA for the CDR3: TGCGCCAGCAGCTTTGGGACGGGCGCCTACGAGCAGTACTTC.

The rearrangement joins TRBV5-1 to TRBJ1-2; D is perhaps TRBD1 (5 bases). The germline V and J ends were trimmed by 0 bases and 3 bases, with 9 bases remaining between them. Per the germline V gene, CDR1 is SGHRS and CDR2 is YFSETQ. The CDR3 has 14 amino acids. As DNA, the CDR3 is TGCGCCAGCAGCTTGGACGCAGGGCACTATGGCTACACCTTC. It codes for CASSLDAGHYGYTF.

This clone was seen only once. The chain is built from TRBV18 and TRBJ2-7; D is unresolved. This CDR3 is built from 12 residues. The germline V gene encodes CDR1 KGHSH and CDR2 LQKENI. V lost 4 bases and J lost 3, with 7 bases in between. Written as DNA, the CDR3 is TGTGCCAGCTCACTATTAGGCTACGAGCAGTACTTC. Protein: CASSLLGYEQYF.

The chain is built from TRBV28 and TRBJ1-1; unclear D gene. V lost 2 bases and J lost 0, with 7 bases in between. The CDR3 is 14 residues long. Germline CDR1 is MDHEN and CDR2 is SYDVKM. This chain's CDR3 is CASSLGNLNTEAFF. The CDR3 DNA is TGTGCCAGCAGTTTAGGCAACCTGAACACTGAAGCTTTCTTT.

This chain uses TRBV5-4 with TRBJ1-6; 8 bases are shared with TRBD1. Germline CDR1 is SGHNT and CDR2 is YYREEE (reference sequence). With 5 bases clipped from V and 7 bases from J, the junction kept 5 bases outside the gene matches. The CDR3 runs 14 residues. The CDR3 loop reads CASRSGTGNSPLHF. CDR3 bases: TGTGCCAGCAGATCCGGGACAGGCAATTCACCCCTCCACTTT.

This clone has just one count. J is TRBJ2-7 and V is TRBV7-3, with D possibly being TRBD1 or TRBD2 (5 bases each). V lost 1 base, J lost 3 bases, and 40 bases lay in between. The length of the CDR3 is 24 residues. The germline V gene has CDR1 SGHTA and CDR2 FQGTGA. The CDR3 DNA reads TGTGCCAGCAGCTTAAGGTTTTTCATTGGAGGCTACACCGGGACCGACGGACGGTACTACGAGCAGTACTTC. Translated, it gives CASSLRFFIGGYTGTDGRYYEQYF.

V is TRBV7-3 and J is TRBJ2-1; TRBD2 matches 16 bases. After removal of 6 bases from V and 5 bases from J, the junction contained 16 bases not matched to a gene. The germline CDR1 and CDR2 sequences are SGHTA and FQGTGA. The CDR3 runs 20 residues. This chain's CDR3 is CASSPLGGLAGGARHNEQFF. The CDR3 bases are TGTGCCAGCAGTCCCCTGGGGGGACTAGCGGGAGGGGCTCGACACAATGAGCAGTTCTTC.

V is TRBV18 and J is TRBJ1-5, with D uncertain. CDR1 is KGHSH, CDR2 LQKENI, per germline. Deletions cut 0 bases from V and 0 bases from J, with 6 bases between. CDR3 length equals 15 residues. The CDR3 region has the DNA TGTGCCAGCTCACCACCTGGGCGTAGCAATCAGCCCCAGCATTTT. Translating it yields CASSPPGRSNQPQHF.

CDR3 sequence reads: CAWSLGGKYDTEAFF. CDR3 bases: TGTGCCTGGAGTTTAGGGGGGAAATATGACACTGAAGCTTTCTTT. V gene TRBV30 combines with J gene TRBJ1-1; maybe TRBD1 (6 bases). This CDR3 has 15 amino acids. Germline loops: CDR1 GTSNPN, CDR2 SVGIG (reference sequence). The V and J ends lost 2 bases and 3 bases respectively, with 16 bases between them.

This chain joins TRBV9 and TRBJ2-1; 7 bases line up with TRBD2. V shed 0 bases, J shed 4 bases, and the junction held 10 bases outside the gene matches. This CDR3 is built from 17 residues. Germline lookup yields CDR1 SGDLS and CDR2 YYNGEE. This CDR3 is CASSVALGEGQYNEQFF. CDR3 coding DNA: TGTGCCAGCAGCGTAGCTCTGGGGGAGGGTCAATACAATGAGCAGTTCTTC.

The V and J genes are TRBV11-2 and TRBJ2-5; 7 bases align to TRBD1. Germline V lookup: CDR1 SGHAT, CDR2 FQNNGV. This CDR3 contains 13 residues. V lost 4 bases and J lost 3; bases outside the gene matches: 2. CDR3 DNA: TGTGCCAGCAGCTGGGGGACAGAAGAGACCCAGTACTTC. Translation gives CASSWGTEETQYF.

The chain joins TRBV5-4 to TRBJ2-3, with 13 bases lining up with TRBD2. V shed 4 bases, J shed 1 base, and the junction held 9 bases outside the gene matches. CDR1 is SGHNT and CDR2 is YYREEE in the germline V gene (reference sequence). The CDR3 consists of 18 residues. Here the CDR3 DNA reads TGTGCCAGCAGCCTTGGACTAGCGGGAGTATGGGGCACAGATACGCAGTATTTT. Encoded protein: CASSLGLAGVWGTDTQYF.

This chain uses TRBV5-6 with TRBJ1-1; possible D gene TRBD1, 6 bases. The germline gives CDR1 SGHDT, CDR2 YYEEEE. The CDR3 has 12 residues. V was trimmed by 1 base and J by 8 bases, leaving 9 bases between them. Written as DNA, the CDR3 is TGTGCCAGCAGCTTGCCCGGGACAGAAGCTTTCTTT. This sequence encodes CASSLPGTEAFF.

The gene calls are TRBV5-1 and TRBJ2-5; D is undetermined. The J call may be faulty, since TRBJ2-7 better matches the DNA end. The CDR3 covers 14 residues. Germline CDR1 reads SGHRS; CDR2 reads YFSETQ. The CDR3 nucleotides read TGCGCCAGCAGCTCGGACGGGCGCTCCTACGAGCAGTACTTC. Translated: CASSSDGRSYEQYF.

This clone was seen just once. This chain connects TRBV28 to TRBJ1-1; TRBD1 aligns across 7 bases. CDR3 length: 14 amino acids. Per the germline V gene, CDR1 is MDHEN and CDR2 is SYDVKM. With 3 bases clipped from V and 4 bases from J, the junction kept 5 bases outside the gene matches. In nucleotides, the CDR3 is TGTGCCAGCAGTTTGGTAGGGGGCTCCACTGAAGCTTTCTTT. Translation gives CASSLVGGSTEAFF.